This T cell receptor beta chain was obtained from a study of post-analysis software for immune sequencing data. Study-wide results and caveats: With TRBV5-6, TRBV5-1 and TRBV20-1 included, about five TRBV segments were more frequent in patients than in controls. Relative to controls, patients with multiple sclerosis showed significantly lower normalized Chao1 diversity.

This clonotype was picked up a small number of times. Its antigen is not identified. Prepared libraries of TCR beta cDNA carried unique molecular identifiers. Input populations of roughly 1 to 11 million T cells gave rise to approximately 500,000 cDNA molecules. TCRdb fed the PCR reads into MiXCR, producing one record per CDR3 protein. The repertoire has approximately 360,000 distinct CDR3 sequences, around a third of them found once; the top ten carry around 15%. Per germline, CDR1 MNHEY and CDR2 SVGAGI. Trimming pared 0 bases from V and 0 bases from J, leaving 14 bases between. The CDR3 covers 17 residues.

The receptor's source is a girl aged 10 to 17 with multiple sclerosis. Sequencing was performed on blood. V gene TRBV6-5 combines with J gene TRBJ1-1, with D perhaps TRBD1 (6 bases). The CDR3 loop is CASSYSEGGKMNTEAFF. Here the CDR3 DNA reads TGTGCCAGCAGTTACTCTGAGGGGGGGAAGATGAACACTGAAGCTTTCTTT.